Listed below are T cell receptor beta chains from one sample, sequenced in a study of Graves' ophthalmopathy and Graves' hyperthyroidism. In TCRdb, the multiplex PCR reads were re-called with MiXCR into one record per CDR3 protein. The sample includes hundreds of thousands of distinct CDR3 sequences, less than 20% seen only once; the top ten take 5.5% to 7%. Sequencing was done on a sample of peripheral blood. These receptor sequences come from a woman under 30 with stable Graves' hyperthyroidism. Each CDR3 is given with its conserved first and last residue. Fields, in order: D gene, J gene, V gene, CDR3 protein. The D gene is left open where the match is weak.

-,TRBJ1-5,TRBV7-6,CASSSSPGRLNQPQHF
TRBD1,TRBJ1-2,TRBV7-8,CASTRLRDSNCGYTF
-,TRBJ2-2,TRBV5-4,CASSTLQVDGELFF
-,TRBJ1-1,TRBV27,CASSLYVAVNTEAFF
-,TRBJ2-7,TRBV29-1,CSVEQPSRGRSYEQYF
TRBD1,TRBJ2-7,TRBV7-6,CASSPRDRVIYEQYF
-,TRBJ2-7,TRBV12-3/TRBV12-4,CASGVSPYEQYF
-,TRBJ1-1,TRBV13,CASRLSRGRGNTEAFF
TRBD1,TRBJ1-1,TRBV2,CASVSDRDSAEAFF
TRBD1,TRBJ1-2,TRBV2,CASTRTGDGGYTF
-,TRBJ2-5,TRBV12-3/TRBV12-4,CASSFGGSVVSETQYF
-,TRBJ1-5,TRBV12-5,CASGTTRTASNQPQHF
-,TRBJ2-2,TRBV10-3,CAISESIIPGELFF
-,TRBJ1-2,TRBV12-3/TRBV12-4,CASSRAGTVYGYTF
TRBD1,TRBJ1-1,TRBV7-3,CASSPGRGQGTEAFF
TRBD1,TRBJ1-5,TRBV19,CASSRTGTVDQPQHF
-,TRBJ1-2,TRBV2,CTSSEGNYGYTF
-,TRBJ2-7,TRBV20-1,CSAREGKALYEQYF
-,TRBJ2-7,TRBV27,CASSRVGGEQYF
-,TRBJ1-1,TRBV20-1,CSARGETEAFF
-,TRBJ1-5,TRBV6-1,CASDHRHSNQPQHF
-,TRBJ2-7,TRBV7-2,CASSDPNYEQYF
-,TRBJ1-1,TRBV5-1,CASSLTTGNTEAFF
-,TRBJ1-1,TRBV6-1,CASSEVPGGISEAFF
-,TRBJ1-2,TRBV20-1,CSASLGGAGGYTF
TRBD2,TRBJ2-7,TRBV6-1,CASRTSGSSYEQYF
-,TRBJ1-1,TRBV7-2,CASSLRGLINTEAFF
TRBD1,TRBJ2-2,TRBV7-3,CASSPDRDRGLTGELFF
-,TRBJ2-5,TRBV7-3,CASRKTDTETQYF
-,TRBJ2-6,TRBV19,CASSPFLGRSGANVLTF
-,TRBJ1-5,TRBV5-5,CASAGQPYQPQHF
-,TRBJ1-3,TRBV7-9,CASSRPSSGGNTIYF
-,TRBJ1-6,TRBV11-2,CASSLEPGRKNSPLHF
-,TRBJ2-7,TRBV6-1,CASGQTYEQYF
-,TRBJ1-2,TRBV29-1,CSVERGTVGGYTF
-,TRBJ1-2,TRBV29-1,CSVVGGSGYTF
-,TRBJ1-5,TRBV12-3/TRBV12-4,CASSLDLADSLNQPQHF
TRBD1,TRBJ1-1,TRBV15,CATSRRGQGQTEAFF
-,TRBJ1-1,TRBV12-5,CASALPPALNTEAFF
-,TRBJ2-2,TRBV12-3/TRBV12-4,CASRRLPDTGELFF
TRBD1,TRBJ1-2,TRBV20-1,CSVDRGAYGYTF
-,TRBJ2-2,TRBV7-2,CASMRSANTWELFF
-,TRBJ1-1,TRBV19,CASVRGSEAFF
TRBD1,TRBJ1-5,TRBV12-3/TRBV12-4,CASSAAGGGNQPQHF
TRBD2,TRBJ2-7,TRBV12-3/TRBV12-4,CASSLSGGAWEQYF
TRBD1,TRBJ2-7,TRBV5-1,CASSLAGTGEEQYF
-,TRBJ2-5,TRBV29-1,CSVSPGLQETQYF
-,TRBJ1-1,TRBV28,CASSLWMGVNTEAFF
-,TRBJ2-7,TRBV7-3,CASSPWLGGAKGEQYF
-,TRBJ2-7,TRBV6-5,CASSNFETGYEQYF
-,TRBJ1-5,TRBV6-2/TRBV6-3,CASSSGDNQPQHF
-,TRBJ1-1,TRBV12-3/TRBV12-4,CASSYDPRANTEAFF
-,TRBJ1-1,TRBV6-2/TRBV6-3,CASIRTSEAFF
TRBD1,TRBJ1-3,TRBV6-5,CASSYTGQRGNTIYF
-,TRBJ1-2,TRBV11-2,CASSLVSGAYGYTF
-,TRBJ2-5,TRBV6-5,CASSWAGQETQYF
TRBD2,TRBJ2-7,TRBV15,CATSGLAGAYEQYF
TRBD1,TRBJ2-5,TRBV12-3/TRBV12-4,CASSLLFTGGQETQYF
TRBD1,TRBJ1-6,TRBV20-1,CSARVTGGGDSPLHF
-,TRBJ2-5,TRBV5-6,CASSRRIQETQYF